This T cell receptor (beta chain) was documented in a study of blood T cell repertoires in COVID-19. Study at large: Acute and convalescent COVID-19 specimens originated in the United States, Italy and Spain. The cDNA or gDNA used as material had been derived from T cells, B-cell-depleted T cells, or PBMCs.

This CDR3 is 14 amino acids long. V dropped 5 bases and J dropped 0 bases, with 10 bases sitting between them. Per germline, CDR1 SEHNR and CDR2 FQNEAQ (reference sequence). Those who participated ranged in age from roughly 18 to 89 years and resided in some 24 US areas. Clinical history as reported by participants underpinned cohort assignment. The data were produced by immunoSEQ multiplex PCR, yet TCRdb's version contains in-frame clones alone and is incomplete. The sample gives 150,000 or so clones, 70% to 90% of which show up once; 4.5% to 7.5% is in the top ten. The chain has TRBV7-9 and TRBJ1-2; weak D call: TRBD1 (6 bases). This sequence originates from a man aged 40-49 years who had recovered from COVID-19. The sequenced sample consisted of PBMCs or T cells enriched from blood (not recorded which). The CDR3 here is CASSPTGTNYGYTF. CDR3 nucleotides: TGTGCCAGCAGCCCTACAGGGACTAACTATGGCTACACCTTC.